These 10 T cell receptor beta chains came from one sample sequenced in a study of CD8 T cells in ankylosing spondylitis. TCRdb re-called the 5' RACE reads with MiXCR, one entry per CDR3 protein. The sample lists some 71,000 distinct CDR3 sequences, about 5.4% occurring once. The sequenced sample consisted of blood, either unsorted or a sorted T cell fraction (not recorded which). These receptors were taken from a male donor with ankylosing spondylitis or in good health (not recorded which).

This clonotype was seen repeatedly, ten times or more. The chain recombines TRBV20-1 with TRBJ2-7; 10 bases line up with TRBD2. The V gene end was trimmed by 5 bases and the J gene end by 4 bases; junction bases not matched to a gene: 14. CDR1 is DFQATT, CDR2 SNEGSKA, per germline (reference sequence). The CDR3 totals 16 residues. For the CDR3, the DNA is TGCAGTGCTCCCACCAATAGCGGGGGGCCTGGTTACGAGCAGTACTTC. This codes for CSAPTNSGGPGYEQYF.

In its sample, this clonotype was seen many times. This chain links TRBV7-2 with TRBJ2-7, with 9 bases that match TRBD1. Germline V lookup: CDR1 SGHTA, CDR2 FQGNSA. V dropped 1 base and J dropped 1; count of bases not matched to a gene: 8. This CDR3 is built from 17 residues. CDR3 nucleotides: TGTGCCAGCAGCTTAGGGTATTTCGGGACAGGGTCCTACGAGCAGTACTTC. Translation gives CASSLGYFGTGSYEQYF.

This clonotype was counted ten times or more. This chain uses TRBV18 with TRBJ2-6; 7 bases agree with TRBD1. This CDR3 region has 17 residues. Germline V gene sequence: CDR1 KGHSH, CDR2 LQKENI. The V segment lost 2 bases and the J segment 2 bases; nucleotides outside the gene matches: 6. The CDR3: CASSPLSGGPGANVLTF. CDR3 nucleotides: TGTGCCAGCTCACCATTGTCAGGGGGACCTGGGGCCAACGTCCTGACTTTC.

This clonotype came up many times. The V gene is TRBV9, the J gene TRBJ1-3; perhaps TRBD1 as D (5 bases). Germline V gene sequence: CDR1 SGDLS, CDR2 YYNGEE. V was cut by 0 bases and J by 4 bases, with 14 bases left in between. CDR3 length equals 16 residues. CDR3 DNA sequence: TGTGCCAGCAGCGTAGACGGGGGGTCGGCGGGAAACACCATATATTTT. It specifies CASSVDGGSAGNTIYF.

This clonotype was recorded at least ten times. The chain uses TRBV20-1 and TRBJ1-5, with 9 bases identical to TRBD1. The length of the CDR3 is 15 residues. Germline CDR1 and CDR2: DFQATT and SNEGSKA (reference sequence). The J segment lost 3 bases and the V segment lost 3 bases, leaving 6 bases of the junction unmatched. The CDR3 DNA sequence: TGCAGTGCTAGGCTAACAGGGGGCTTCAATCAGCCCCAGCATTTT. Amino acid sequence: CSARLTGGFNQPQHF.

This clonotype was found a few times. The gene calls are TRBV29-1 and TRBJ2-1; no clear D. CDR1 and CDR2 from the germline V gene are SQVTM and ANQGSEA. This CDR3 is built from 13 residues. Deletions cut 6 bases from V and 8 bases from J, with 17 bases between. The CDR3: CSVDRPFSYEQFF. CDR3 bases: TGCAGCGTGGACCGACCCTTCTCGTATGAGCAGTTCTTC.

V usage is TRBV30 and J usage is TRBJ1-2, with 9 bases fitting TRBD1. This CDR3 contains 13 residues. Germline lookup yields CDR1 GTSNPN and CDR2 SVGIG (reference sequence). V lost 0 bases and J lost 9; bases outside the gene matches: 5. In DNA, the CDR3 is TGTGCCTGGAGTGTGGGACAGGGTACGAGCTACACCTTC. Its protein product is CAWSVGQGTSYTF.

At least ten counts were recorded for this clonotype. The rearrangement links TRBV10-3 to TRBJ2-1; TRBD1 might be the D (6 bases). CDR1 is ENHRY, CDR2 SYGVKD, per germline. This CDR3 contains 11 residues. V was cut by 2 bases and J by 10 bases, with 6 bases left in between. CDR3 region: CAISETGEQFF. In DNA, the CDR3 is TGTGCCATCAGTGAGACAGGGGAGCAGTTCTTC.

This clonotype was seen repeatedly, ten times or more. In DNA form, the CDR3 reads TGCGCCAGCAGCTTGGCCCTCTATAATGAGCAGTTCTTC. This codes for CASSLALYNEQFF. The chain uses TRBV5-1 and TRBJ2-1; D not resolved. The germline V gene has CDR1 SGHRS and CDR2 YFSETQ. Between the trimmed V and J ends, which lost 0 bases and 7 bases, there was a span of 8 bases. This CDR3 has 13 residues.

This clonotype was counted at least ten times. The chain links TRBV18 to TRBJ1-1; D perhaps matches TRBD1 (5 bases). V gave up 0 bases and J gave up 4 bases, with 9 bases separating them. Germline V lookup: CDR1 KGHSH, CDR2 LQKENI. The CDR3 runs to 14 residues. The CDR3 reads CASSPPARVTEAFF. The CDR3 DNA reads as TGTGCCAGCTCACCACCGGCCAGGGTCACTGAAGCTTTCTTT. The variable domain in full, completed from reference TRBV18 and TRBJ1-1, reads NAGVMQNPRHLVRRRGQEARLRCSPMKGHSHVYWYRQLPEEGLKFMVYLQKENIIDESGMPKERFSAEFPKEGPSILRIQQVVRGDSAAYFCASSPPARVTEAFFGQGTRLTVV.